This T cell receptor (beta chain) appears in the sequencing data of a study of breast tumors, draining lymph nodes, adjacent tissues. This clonotype showed up many times. V trimming: 6 bases; J trimming: 7 bases; junction bases outside the gene matches: 8. CDR1 and CDR2 from the germline V gene are SNHLY and FYNNEI. The CDR3 has 14 amino acids. MiXCR, run by TCRdb on the multiplex PCR reads, gives a single entry per CDR3 protein. The sample shows tens of thousands of distinct CDR3 sequences, around three fifths of them seen only once. Sequencing used tumor-adjacent breast tissue. The chain combines TRBV2 with TRBJ1-5; 8 positions agree with TRBD1. The sequence was obtained from a female donor with breast cancer. Some clones in this sample may be carry-over from other donors' samples. Here the CDR3 DNA reads TGTGCCAGCAGCCCCACAGGGGGAGACCAGCCCCAGCATTTT. This codes for CASSPTGGDQPQHF.